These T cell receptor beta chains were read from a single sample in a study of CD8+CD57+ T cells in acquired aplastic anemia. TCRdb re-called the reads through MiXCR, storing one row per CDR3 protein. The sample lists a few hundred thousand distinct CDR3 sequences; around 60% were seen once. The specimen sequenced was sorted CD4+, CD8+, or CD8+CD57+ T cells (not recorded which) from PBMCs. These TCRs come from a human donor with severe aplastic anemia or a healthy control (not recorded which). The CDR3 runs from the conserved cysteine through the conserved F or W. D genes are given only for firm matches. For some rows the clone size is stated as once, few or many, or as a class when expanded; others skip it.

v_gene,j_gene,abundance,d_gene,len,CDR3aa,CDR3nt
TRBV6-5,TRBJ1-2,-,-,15,CVSSYPPLANYGYTF,TGTGTCAGCAGTTACCCTCCATTAGCTAACTATGGCTACACCTTC
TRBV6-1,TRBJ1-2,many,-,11,CASSEITDYTF,TGTGCCAGCAGTGAAATAACGGACTACACCTTC
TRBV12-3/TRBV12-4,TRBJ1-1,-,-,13,CASSLTPQTEAFF,TGTGCCAGCAGTTTGACTCCCCAAACTGAAGCTTTCTTT
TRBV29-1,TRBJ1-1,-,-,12,CSSYSGNTEAFF,TGCAGCAGTTACTCCGGTAACACTGAAGCTTTCTTT
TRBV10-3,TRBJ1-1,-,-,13,CAIKVAGYNEAFF,TGTGCCATCAAGGTAGCGGGGTACAATGAAGCTTTCTTT
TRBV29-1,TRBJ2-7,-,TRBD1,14,CSVSPSGTGREQYF,TGCAGCGTTTCCCCGTCCGGGACAGGCCGCGAGCAGTACTTC
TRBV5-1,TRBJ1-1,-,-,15,CASSLAGYGGTEAFF,TGCGCCAGCAGCTTGGCAGGGTATGGGGGAACTGAAGCTTTCTTT
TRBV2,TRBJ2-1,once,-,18,CASKGAGSSQAPGNEQFF,TGTGCCAGCAAGGGCGCGGGGTCAAGCCAGGCCCCAGGGAATGAGCAGTTCTTC
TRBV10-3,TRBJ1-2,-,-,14,CAISELAGSYGYTF,TGTGCCATCAGTGAGTTGGCAGGTTCCTATGGCTACACCTTC
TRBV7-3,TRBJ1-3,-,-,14,CATERTDSGNTIYF,TGTGCCACGGAAAGGACGGACTCTGGAAACACCATATATTTT
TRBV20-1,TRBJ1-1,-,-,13,CSARDLGGTEAFF,TGCAGTGCTAGAGATTTGGGCGGCACTGAAGCTTTCTTT